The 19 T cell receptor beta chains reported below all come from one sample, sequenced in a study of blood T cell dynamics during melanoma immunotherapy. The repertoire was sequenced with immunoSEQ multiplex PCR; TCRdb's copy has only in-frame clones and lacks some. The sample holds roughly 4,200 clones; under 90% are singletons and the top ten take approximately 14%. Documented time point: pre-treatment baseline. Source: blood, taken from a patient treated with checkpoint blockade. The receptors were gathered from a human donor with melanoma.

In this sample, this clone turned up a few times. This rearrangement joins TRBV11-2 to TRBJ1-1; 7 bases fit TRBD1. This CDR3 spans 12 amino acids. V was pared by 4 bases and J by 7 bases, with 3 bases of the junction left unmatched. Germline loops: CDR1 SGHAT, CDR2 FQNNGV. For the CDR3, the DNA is TGTGCCAGCAGCTACGGGACAGTTGAAGCTTTCTTT. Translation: CASSYGTVEAFF. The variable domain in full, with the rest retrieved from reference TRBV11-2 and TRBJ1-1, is EAGVAQSPRYKIIEKRQSVAFWCNPISGHATLYWYQQILGQGPKLLIQFQNNGVVDDSQLPKDRFSAERLKGVDSTLKIQPAKLEDSAVYLCASSYGTVEAFFGQGTRLTVV.

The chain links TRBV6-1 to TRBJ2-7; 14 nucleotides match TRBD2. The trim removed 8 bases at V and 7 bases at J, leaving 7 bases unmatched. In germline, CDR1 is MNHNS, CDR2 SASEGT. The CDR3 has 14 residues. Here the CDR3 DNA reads TGTGCCAGCGAACCGGGACTAGCGGGGGATGAGCAGTACTTC. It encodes CASEPGLAGDEQYF.

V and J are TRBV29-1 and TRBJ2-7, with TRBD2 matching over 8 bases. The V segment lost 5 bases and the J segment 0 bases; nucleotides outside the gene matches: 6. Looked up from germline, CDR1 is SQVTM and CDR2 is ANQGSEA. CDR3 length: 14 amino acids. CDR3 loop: CSVLYSGDSYEQYF. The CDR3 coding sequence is TGCAGCGTTTTGTATAGCGGGGACTCCTACGAGCAGTACTTC.

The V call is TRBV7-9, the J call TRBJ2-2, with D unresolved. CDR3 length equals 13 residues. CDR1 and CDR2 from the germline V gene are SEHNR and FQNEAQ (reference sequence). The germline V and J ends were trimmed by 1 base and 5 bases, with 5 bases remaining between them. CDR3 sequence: CASSLDGTGELFF. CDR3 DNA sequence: TGTGCCAGCAGCTTAGACGGGACCGGGGAGCTGTTTTTT.

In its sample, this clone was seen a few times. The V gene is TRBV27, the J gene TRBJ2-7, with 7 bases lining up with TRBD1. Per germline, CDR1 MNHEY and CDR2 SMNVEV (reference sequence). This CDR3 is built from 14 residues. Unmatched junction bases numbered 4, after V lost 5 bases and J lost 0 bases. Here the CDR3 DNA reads TGTGCCAGCAGTCCGGACAGGTTCTCCTACGAGCAGTACTTC. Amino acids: CASSPDRFSYEQYF.

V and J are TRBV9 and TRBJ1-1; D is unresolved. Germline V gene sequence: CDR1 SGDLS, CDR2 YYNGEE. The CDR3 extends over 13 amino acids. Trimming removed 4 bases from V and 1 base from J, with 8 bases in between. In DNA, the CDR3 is TGTGCCAGCAGCCAGCTAACGAACACTGAAGCTTTCTTT. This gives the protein CASSQLTNTEAFF.

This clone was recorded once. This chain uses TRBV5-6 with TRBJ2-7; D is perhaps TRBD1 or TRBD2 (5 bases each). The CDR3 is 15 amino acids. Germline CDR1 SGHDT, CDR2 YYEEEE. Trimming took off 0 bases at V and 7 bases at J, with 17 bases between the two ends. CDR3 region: CASSLVGDRSFEQYF. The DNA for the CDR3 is TGTGCCAGCAGCTTGGTGGGGGATCGGTCCTTTGAGCAGTACTTC.

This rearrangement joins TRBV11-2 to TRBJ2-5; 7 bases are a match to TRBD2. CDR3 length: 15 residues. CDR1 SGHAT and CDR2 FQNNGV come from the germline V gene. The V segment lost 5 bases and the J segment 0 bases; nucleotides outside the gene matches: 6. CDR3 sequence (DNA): TGTGCCAGCAGCGTATCTAGCGGAGACCAAGAGACCCAGTACTTC. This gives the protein CASSVSSGDQETQYF.

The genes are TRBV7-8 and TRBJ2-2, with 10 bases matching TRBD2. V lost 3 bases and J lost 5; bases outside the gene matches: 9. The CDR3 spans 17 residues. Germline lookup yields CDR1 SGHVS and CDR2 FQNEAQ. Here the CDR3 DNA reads TGTGCCAGCAGCTTTTTTAGGGTAGCGGGGGGTACCGGGGAGCTGTTTTTT. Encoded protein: CASSFFRVAGGTGELFF.

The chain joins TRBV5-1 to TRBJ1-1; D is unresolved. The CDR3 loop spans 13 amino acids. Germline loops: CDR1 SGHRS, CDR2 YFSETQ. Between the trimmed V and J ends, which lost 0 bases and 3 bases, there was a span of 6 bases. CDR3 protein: CASSLVLDTEAFF. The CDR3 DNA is TGCGCCAGCAGCTTGGTTCTGGACACTGAAGCTTTCTTT.

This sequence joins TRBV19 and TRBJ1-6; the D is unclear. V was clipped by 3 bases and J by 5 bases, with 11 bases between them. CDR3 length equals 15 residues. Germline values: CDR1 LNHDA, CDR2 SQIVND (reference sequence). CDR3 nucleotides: TGTGCCAGTAGTATCCTCGTCACACATAATTCACCCCTCCACTTT. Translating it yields CASSILVTHNSPLHF.

The CDR3 nucleotides are TGTGCCAGCAGCTTGAAGGGCGGTAGCAATCAGCCCCAGCATTTT. Translating gives CASSLKGGSNQPQHF. This chain uses TRBV5-8 with TRBJ1-5; D gene uncertain. V dropped 1 base and J dropped 0 bases, with 8 bases sitting between them. From germline, CDR1 is SGHTS and CDR2 YDEGEE. This CDR3 comprises 15 residues.

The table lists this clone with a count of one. The CDR3 is CASSIFVLGNQPQHF. CDR3 nucleotides: TGTGCCAGTAGTATTTTTGTCCTGGGGAATCAGCCCCAGCATTTT. The rearrangement links TRBV19 to TRBJ1-5; unclear D gene. Germline loops: CDR1 LNHDA, CDR2 SQIVND (reference sequence). CDR3 length: 15 amino acids. V was clipped by 3 bases and J by 4 bases, with 13 bases between them.

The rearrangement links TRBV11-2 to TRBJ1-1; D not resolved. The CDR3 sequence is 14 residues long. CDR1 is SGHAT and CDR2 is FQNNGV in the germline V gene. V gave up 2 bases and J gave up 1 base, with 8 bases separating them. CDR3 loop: CASSLRGGNTEAFF. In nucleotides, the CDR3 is TGTGCCAGCAGCTTACGGGGAGGGAACACTGAAGCTTTCTTT.

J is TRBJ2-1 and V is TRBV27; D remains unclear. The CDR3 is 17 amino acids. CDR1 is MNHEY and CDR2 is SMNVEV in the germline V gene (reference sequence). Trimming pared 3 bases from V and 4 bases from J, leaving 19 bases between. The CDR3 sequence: CASSLEGMVSIYNEQFF. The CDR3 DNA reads TGTGCCAGCAGTTTGGAAGGTATGGTCAGCATATACAATGAGCAGTTCTTC.

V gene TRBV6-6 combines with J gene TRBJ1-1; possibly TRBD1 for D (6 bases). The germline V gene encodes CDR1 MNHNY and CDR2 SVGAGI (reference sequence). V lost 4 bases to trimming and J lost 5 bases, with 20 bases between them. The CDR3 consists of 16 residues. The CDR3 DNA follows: TGTGCCAGCAGTTCAAACGGACAGAGGGGCACAACTGAAGCTTTCTTT. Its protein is CASSSNGQRGTTEAFF.

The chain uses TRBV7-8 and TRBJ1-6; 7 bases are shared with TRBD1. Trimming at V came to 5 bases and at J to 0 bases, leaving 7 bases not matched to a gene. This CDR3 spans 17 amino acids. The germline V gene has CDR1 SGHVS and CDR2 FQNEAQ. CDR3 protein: CASSTLQGSSYNSPLHF. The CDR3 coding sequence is TGTGCCAGCAGCACCTTACAGGGGAGCTCCTATAATTCACCCCTCCACTTT.

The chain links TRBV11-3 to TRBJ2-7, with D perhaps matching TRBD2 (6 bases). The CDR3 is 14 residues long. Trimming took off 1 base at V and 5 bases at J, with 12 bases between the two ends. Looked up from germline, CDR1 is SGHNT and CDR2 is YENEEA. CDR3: CASSLGQGGHEQYF. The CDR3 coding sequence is TGTGCCAGCAGCTTAGGGCAGGGAGGCCACGAGCAGTACTTC.

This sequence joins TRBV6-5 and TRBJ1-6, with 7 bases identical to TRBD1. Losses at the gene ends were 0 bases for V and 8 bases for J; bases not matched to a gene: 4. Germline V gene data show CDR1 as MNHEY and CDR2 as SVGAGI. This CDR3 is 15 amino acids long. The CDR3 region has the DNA TGTGCCAGCAGTTACTCAAGACAGGGCGATTCACCCCTCCACTTT. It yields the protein CASSYSRQGDSPLHF.